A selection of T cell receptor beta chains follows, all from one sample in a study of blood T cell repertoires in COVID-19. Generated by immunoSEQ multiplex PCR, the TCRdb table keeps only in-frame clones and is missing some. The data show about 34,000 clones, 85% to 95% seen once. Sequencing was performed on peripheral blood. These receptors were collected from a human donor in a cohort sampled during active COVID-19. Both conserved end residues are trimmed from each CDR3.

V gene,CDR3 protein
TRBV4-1,ASSQDWDRGGETQY
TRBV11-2,ASSLVPGDYTEAF
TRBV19,ASTGSSLDQPQH
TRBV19,ASSAGGPNSPLH
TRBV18,ASSPVTGGADTGELF
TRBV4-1,ASSKGTGFGNYGYT
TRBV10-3,AISESGLAGQSYNEQF
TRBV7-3,ASSPGGGGVETQY
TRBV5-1,ASSLAYSQETQY
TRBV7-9,ASSLGHLT
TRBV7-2,ASSSEVDSYNEQF
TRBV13,ASSFSGGQF
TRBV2,ASSDGTGGLKDTGELF
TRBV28,ASSPQGNYGYT
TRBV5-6,ASSLFTGSSTEAF
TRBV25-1,ASSADRQETQY
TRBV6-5,ASSRTMSTDTQY
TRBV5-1,ASSLGTGEYEQY
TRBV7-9,ASLQGSKETQY
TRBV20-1,SARQGSPLH
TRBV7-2,ASSLRGAGDTQY
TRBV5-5,ASSLLGTGLNEKLF
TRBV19,ASSVDRTEQY
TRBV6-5,ASRDRGYSNEKLF
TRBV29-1,SVVRDTYGYT
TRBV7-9,ASSPREYTEAF
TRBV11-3,ASSSLLNPDTQY
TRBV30,AWSAFKVGLFTDTQY
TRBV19,ASSYVSGGPRTDTQY
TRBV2,ASSDRGPTKQY
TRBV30,AWGRGKTEAF
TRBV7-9,ASSLGTGNQPQH
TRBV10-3,AVSIGRDETQY
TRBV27,ASSLSDRASPLH
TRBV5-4,ANSRGGGEQETQY
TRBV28,ATTYGGGNTIY
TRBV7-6,ASSPREGTEAF
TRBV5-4,ASSEAWGTHNEQF
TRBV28,ASSRAGAGEAF
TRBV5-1,ASSPGLGEGPNQPQH
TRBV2,ASSPWEVHEQY
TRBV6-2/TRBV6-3,ASSYLGTGSFYEQY
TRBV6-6,ASSQITGASPYEQY
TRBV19,ASTGTEAF
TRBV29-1,SVLTLSGRDTDTQY
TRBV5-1,ASSLQGLGETIY
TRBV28,ASSFNEQF
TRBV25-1,ASSHRVRYNEQF
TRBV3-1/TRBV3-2,ASSQARAPHTDTQY
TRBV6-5,ASRGGASGMNEQY
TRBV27,ASSLLASGGLKGDEQF
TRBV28,ASSSPPTGGTEAF
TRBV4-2,ASSLNRGDEKLF
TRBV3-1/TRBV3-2,ASSPLGVGTDTQY
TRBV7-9,ASSEKSAGGPVDEQF
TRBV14,ASSLNFRGGYT